What follows describes a single TCR beta chain. This record comes from a study of blood T cell repertoires in COVID-19. Turning to the study itself: Sites in the United States, Italy and Spain provided acute and convalescent COVID-19 samples. From T cells, B-cell-depleted T cells, or PBMCs came the material, which was cDNA or gDNA.

V trimming: 3 bases; J trimming: 12 bases; junction bases outside the gene matches: 11. Germline CDR1 reads SGHKS; CDR2 reads YYEKEE (reference sequence). The CDR3 sequence is 16 residues long. In the study's own analysis: Amplification of reference gene primers was used by the study to estimate nucleated cell counts. Generated by immunoSEQ multiplex PCR, the TCRdb table keeps only in-frame clones and is missing some. The D gene and trimming were derived from the DNA, and the V and J assignments and clone size from that table. The table includes 100,000 to 150,000 clones, 75% to 90% detected once. Seattle researchers signed up patients amid active infection and tracked them longitudinally.

The sample comprised peripheral blood. The chain joins TRBV5-5 to TRBJ2-1, with 14 bases that match TRBD2. The clonotype was recovered from an elderly woman with COVID-19, enrolled during active disease. The CDR3 DNA follows: TGTGCCAGCAGCTGGTCGGGACTAGCGGGAGATTGGGGGCAGTTCTTC. The encoded protein is CASSWSGLAGDWGQFF. Full variable domain (outside the CDR3, taken from reference TRBV5-5 and TRBJ2-1): DAGVTQSPTHLIKTRGQQVTLRCSPISGHKSVSWYQQVLGQGPQFIFQYYEKEERGRGNFPDRFSARQFPNYSSELNVNALLLGDSALYLCASSWSGLAGDWGQFFGPGTRLTVL.